This TCR beta chain was found in a study of shared clonotypes between healthy human individuals. Findings of the study overall: Naive subsets, compared against memory subsets, generally had larger estimated richness values. Incompleteness in sorted-subset sequencing, despite large depth, was shown by rarefaction. Donor scarcity curtailed the genetic and exposure-history diversity represented herein.

V was shortened by 6 bases and J by 0 bases, with 14 bases between the two germline ends. The CDR3 is made up of 15 amino acids. Germline V gene data show CDR1 as LNHDA and CDR2 as SQIVND (reference sequence). Original processing notes: There were no quality scores in the junction-only immunoSEQ sequences, so filtering differed. The protocol was immunoSEQ multiplex PCR, while the TCRdb copy is restricted to in-frame clones and leaves out a portion. D and trimming come from the DNA, and the V and J calls and clone size come from that table. This sample carries fewer than 400,000 clones, about 74% of them seen once, and the ten largest clones take over 9%. A note on this clone: Its specificity is unknown.

Material for sequencing was memory CD4+ T cells sorted from blood. Subset indicated: CD45RA-negative fraction. This clonotype was sampled from a man aged 30 to 39 in good health. The genes are TRBV19 and TRBJ1-2; D perhaps matches TRBD1 (6 bases). The CDR3: CASRPSGTPNYGYTF. The CDR3 bases are TGTGCCAGTAGACCCTCCGGGACACCTAACTATGGCTACACCTTC.